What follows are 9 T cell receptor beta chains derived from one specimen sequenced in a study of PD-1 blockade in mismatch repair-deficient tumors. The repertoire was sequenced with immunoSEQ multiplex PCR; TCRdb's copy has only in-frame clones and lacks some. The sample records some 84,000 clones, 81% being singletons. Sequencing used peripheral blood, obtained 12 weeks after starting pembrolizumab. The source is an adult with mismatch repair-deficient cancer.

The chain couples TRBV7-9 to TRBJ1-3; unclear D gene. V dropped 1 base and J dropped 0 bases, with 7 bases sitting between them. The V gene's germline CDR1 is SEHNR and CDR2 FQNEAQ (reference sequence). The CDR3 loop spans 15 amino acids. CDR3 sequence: CASSLEASSGNTIYF. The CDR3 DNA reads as TGTGCCAGCAGCTTAGAGGCTAGCTCTGGAAACACCATATATTTT. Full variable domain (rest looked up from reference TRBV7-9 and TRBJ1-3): DTGVSQNPRHKITKRGQNVTFRCDPISEHNRLYWYRQTLGQGPEFLTYFQNEAQLEKSRLLSDRFSAERPKGSFSTLEIQRTEQGDSAMYLCASSLEASSGNTIYFGEGSWLTVV.

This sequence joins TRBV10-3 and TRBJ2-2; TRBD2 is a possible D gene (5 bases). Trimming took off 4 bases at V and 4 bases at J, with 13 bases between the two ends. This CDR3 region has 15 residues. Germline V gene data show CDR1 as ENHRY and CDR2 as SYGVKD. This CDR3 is CAISVKADATGELFF. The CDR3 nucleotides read TGTGCCATCAGTGTGAAAGCGGATGCCACCGGGGAGCTGTTTTTT.

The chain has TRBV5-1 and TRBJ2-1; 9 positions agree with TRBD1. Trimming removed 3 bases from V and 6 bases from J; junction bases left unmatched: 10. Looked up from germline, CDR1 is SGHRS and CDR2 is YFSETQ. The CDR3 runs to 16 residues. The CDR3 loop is CASSSTGTGRANEQFF. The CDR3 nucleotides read TGCGCCAGCAGCTCGACCGGGACAGGGAGGGCCAATGAGCAGTTCTTC.

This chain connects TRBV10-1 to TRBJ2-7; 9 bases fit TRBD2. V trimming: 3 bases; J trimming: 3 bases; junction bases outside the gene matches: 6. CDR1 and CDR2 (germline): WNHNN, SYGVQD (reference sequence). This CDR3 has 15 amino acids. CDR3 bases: TGCGCCAGCAGTGACTCTAGCGGGAAAATCTACGAGCAGTACTTC. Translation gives CASSDSSGKIYEQYF.

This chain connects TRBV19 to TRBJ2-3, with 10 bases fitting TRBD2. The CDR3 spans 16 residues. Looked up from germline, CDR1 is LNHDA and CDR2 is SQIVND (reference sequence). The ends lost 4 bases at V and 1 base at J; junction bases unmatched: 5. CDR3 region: CASSTAGGPGTDTQYF. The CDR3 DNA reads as TGTGCCAGTAGTACAGCGGGAGGGCCAGGCACAGATACGCAGTATTTT.

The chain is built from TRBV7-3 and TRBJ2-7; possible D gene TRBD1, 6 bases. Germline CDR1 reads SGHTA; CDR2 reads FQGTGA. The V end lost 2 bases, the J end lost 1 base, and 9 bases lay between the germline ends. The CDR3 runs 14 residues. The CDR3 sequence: CASSLGRGSYEQYF. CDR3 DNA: TGTGCCAGCAGCTTAGGCAGGGGATCCTACGAGCAGTACTTC.

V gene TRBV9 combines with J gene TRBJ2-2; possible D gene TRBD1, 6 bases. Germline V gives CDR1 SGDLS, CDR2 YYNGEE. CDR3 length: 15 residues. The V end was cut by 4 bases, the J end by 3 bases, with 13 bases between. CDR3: CASSPSDSYTGELFF. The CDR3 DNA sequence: TGTGCCAGCAGCCCCTCGGACAGCTACACCGGGGAGCTGTTTTTT.

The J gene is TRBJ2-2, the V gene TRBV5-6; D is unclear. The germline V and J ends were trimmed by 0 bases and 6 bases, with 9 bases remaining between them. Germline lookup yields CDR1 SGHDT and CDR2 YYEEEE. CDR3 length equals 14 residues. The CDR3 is CASSLVSVPGELFF. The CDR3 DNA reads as TGTGCCAGCAGCTTGGTTTCGGTACCCGGGGAGCTGTTTTTT. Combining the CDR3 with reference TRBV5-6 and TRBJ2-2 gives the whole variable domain DAGVTQSPTHLIKTRGQQVTLRCSPKSGHDTVSWYQQALGQGPQFIFQYYEEEERQRGNFPDRFSGHQFPNYSSELNVNALLLGDSALYLCASSLVSVPGELFFGEGSRLTVL.

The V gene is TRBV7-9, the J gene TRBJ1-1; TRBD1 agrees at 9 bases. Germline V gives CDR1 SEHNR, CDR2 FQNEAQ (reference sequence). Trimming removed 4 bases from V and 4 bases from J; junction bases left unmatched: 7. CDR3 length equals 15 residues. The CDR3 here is CASSSPRTGVTEAFF. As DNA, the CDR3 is TGTGCCAGCAGCTCTCCGAGGACAGGGGTCACTGAAGCTTTCTTT.